Listed below are T cell receptor beta chains from one sample, sequenced in a study of human T cells and chemical hapten exposure. TCRdb recomputed calls from the RACE reads with MiXCR, one row per CDR3 protein. The table has some 110,000 distinct CDR3 sequences, 34% seen once. This sample comprised whole blood, obtained in connection with sensitization to the hapten diphenylcyclopropenone (DPC). The origin of the receptors is a man aged 40-50 years with alopecia areata. Some clones in this sample may be carry-over from other donors' samples. Both conserved end residues are part of each CDR3. A D gene is named only where the DNA matches it firmly. Only some rows state a clone size, as once, few, many or a class for expanded clones.

TRBJ2-2,14,few,-,TRBV20-1,TGCAGTGCTAGCACCGCGAGGAACACCGGGGAGCTGTTTTTT,CSASTARNTGELFF
TRBJ2-6,14,few,TRBD2,TRBV4-3,TGCGCCAGCAGCCAAGATTCTAGCGGCGACGTCCTGACTTTC,CASSQDSSGDVLTF
TRBJ2-5,16,few,TRBD2,TRBV4-2,TGTGCCAGCAGCCAAGAAGCGGGAGGGCCGGGTGAGACCCAGTACTTC,CASSQEAGGPGETQYF
TRBJ2-3,17,-,TRBD2,TRBV7-2,TGTGCCAGCAGCTTAGTTATCGGGAGGGCCCTCGCAGATACGCAGTATTTT,CASSLVIGRALADTQYF
TRBJ1-1,12,few,TRBD1,TRBV2,TGTGCCAGCAGGGGGGACAGGGGAGAAGCTTTCTTT,CASRGDRGEAFF
TRBJ2-3,16,-,-,TRBV9,TGTGCCAGCAGCGTAGAAGCCTGGGGCCCCACAGATACGCAGTATTTT,CASSVEAWGPTDTQYF
TRBJ1-5,12,few,-,TRBV29-1,TGCAGCGTTGAAAATAGCAATCAGCCCCAGCATTTT,CSVENSNQPQHF
TRBJ2-5,13,few,-,TRBV4-2,TGTGCCAGCAGCCAAGGGCTCAAAGAGACCCAGTACTTC,CASSQGLKETQYF
TRBJ2-2,14,-,-,TRBV2,TGTGCCAATGGACGTACCCTGGGCACCGGGGAGCTGTTTTTT,CANGRTLGTGELFF
TRBJ1-4,18,-,-,TRBV28,TGTGCCAGCAGTTTAAACTTTCAACAGTCGGGTGGGATTGAAAAACTGTTTTTT,CASSLNFQQSGGIEKLFF
TRBJ1-5,11,-,-,TRBV6-1,TGTGCCAGCAGTGATACAGCAGCCCAGCATTTT,CASSDTAAQHF
TRBJ2-1,16,many,TRBD2,TRBV4-3,TGCGCCAGCAGCCAAGAGGTACTAGCGGTCGTCGATGAGCAGTTCTTC,CASSQEVLAVVDEQFF
TRBJ2-1,17,-,TRBD2,TRBV28,TGTGCCAGCAGTCCTGCGGGACTAGCGGGAGGAGGGGATGAGCAGTTCTTC,CASSPAGLAGGGDEQFF
TRBJ2-3,16,-,-,TRBV7-2,TGTGCCAGCAGCTTAGGGGGGGGCCCCAAGACAGATACGCAGTATTTT,CASSLGGGPKTDTQYF
TRBJ2-7,13,-,-,TRBV6-5,TGTGCCAGCAGCCCCGACGGGTCCTACGAGCAGTACTTC,CASSPDGSYEQYF
TRBJ2-1,16,-,TRBD2,TRBV7-9,TGTGCCAGCAGCTCCATCACGGGAGGACCTTACAATGAGCAGTTCTTC,CASSSITGGPYNEQFF
TRBJ2-1,15,-,-,TRBV28,TGTGCCAGCAGTTCGGGACCGAGCTCCTACAATGAGCAGTTCTTC,CASSSGPSSYNEQFF
TRBJ2-3,13,once,-,TRBV9,TGTGCCAGCAGCGTGTGGTCCACAGATACGCAGTATTTT,CASSVWSTDTQYF
TRBJ2-2,16,few,TRBD2,TRBV12-3/TRBV12-4,TGTGCCAGCAGGGGTCCGGGACTAACCTACACCGGGGAGCTGTTTTTT,CASRGPGLTYTGELFF
TRBJ1-5,15,-,-,TRBV12-5,TGTGCTAGTGGTTTTGACCAGCTGAACAATCAGCCCCAGCATTTT,CASGFDQLNNQPQHF
TRBJ1-1,13,few,TRBD1,TRBV7-2,TGTGCCAGCAGCTTGGGAGACAGGGGAGAAGCTTTCTTT,CASSLGDRGEAFF
TRBJ2-1,13,few,-,TRBV30,TGTGCCTGGAGAGAGGTACGGTACAATGAGCAGTTCTTC,CAWREVRYNEQFF
TRBJ2-7,16,-,-,TRBV6-2/TRBV6-3,TGTGCCAGCAGTCATCTAGCGTCCTTGAGCTCCTACGAGCAGTACTTC,CASSHLASLSSYEQYF
TRBJ1-1,14,few,-,TRBV14,TGTGCCAGCACCCCCAGGGCTATGAACACTGAAGCTTTCTTT,CASTPRAMNTEAFF
TRBJ2-1,15,few,TRBD1,TRBV5-1,TGCGCCAGCAGTCGGGACAGAAGCTCCTACAATGAGCAGTTCTTC,CASSRDRSSYNEQFF
TRBJ1-2,16,once,TRBD1,TRBV19,TGTGCCAGTAGTAAGTCAGGGGGCAGAGCTAACTATGGCTACACCTTC,CASSKSGGRANYGYTF
TRBJ2-3,17,-,TRBD2,TRBV5-1,TGCGCCAGCGGACTTCCGACAGCGGGAGGCCACATGGATACGCAGTATTTT,CASGLPTAGGHMDTQYF
TRBJ2-1,10,-,-,TRBV30,TGTGCCTGGATAGTAAGTGAGCAGTTCTTC,CAWIVSEQFF
TRBJ2-7,14,-,TRBD1,TRBV29-1,TGCAGCGTTGTAAGACATCAGGGGGACGACGAGCAGTACTTC,CSVVRHQGDDEQYF
TRBJ2-1,11,-,-,TRBV7-2,TGTGCCAGCAGCTTATTCCGTGAGCAGTTCTTC,CASSLFREQFF
TRBJ1-1,17,-,-,TRBV7-2,TGTGCCAGCACCACACGGAGGGCAGGGGCGGTGAACACTGAAGCTTTCTTT,CASTTRRAGAVNTEAFF
TRBJ2-7,16,-,TRBD2,TRBV14,TGTGCCAGCAGCCAAGATTTCTCTAGCGGCTTCTACGAGCAGTACTTC,CASSQDFSSGFYEQYF
TRBJ2-3,16,-,-,TRBV7-2,TGTGCCAGCAGCTTAGCGGTTGGGTTAAGCACAGATACGCAGTATTTT,CASSLAVGLSTDTQYF
TRBJ1-5,14,-,TRBD1,TRBV4-2,TGTGCCAGCAGCTCCGGGACAGCACATCAGCCCCAGCATTTT,CASSSGTAHQPQHF
TRBJ2-1,14,-,TRBD1,TRBV10-3,TGTGCCATCAGGCCTGCCCGGGACAGCAATGAGCAGTTCTTC,CAIRPARDSNEQFF
TRBJ2-1,17,-,TRBD2,TRBV7-3,TGTGCCAGCAGCTTAGGTGGGGCTAGCGGGACGTACAATGAGCAGTTCTTC,CASSLGGASGTYNEQFF
TRBJ2-3,15,-,TRBD2,TRBV6-5,TGTGCCAGCAGCCAGAGTAGCGGGAGCCCAGATACGCAGTATTTT,CASSQSSGSPDTQYF
TRBJ2-7,14,-,-,TRBV28,TGTGCCAGCAGTTTACTCCAGGGTAACGACGAGCAGTACTTC,CASSLLQGNDEQYF
TRBJ2-3,18,-,TRBD2,TRBV5-6,TGTGCCAGCAGCTTGGCTCCGTTCGGTAGCGGGAGCGCAGATACGCAGTATTTT,CASSLAPFGSGSADTQYF
TRBJ2-2,16,few,TRBD2,TRBV9,TGTGCCAGCAGCGTAGACAGCGGGAGCTGGACCGGGGAGCTGTTTTTT,CASSVDSGSWTGELFF
TRBJ2-2,12,few,-,TRBV29-1,TGCAGCGCTAAACCAAACACCGGGGAGCTGTTTTTT,CSAKPNTGELFF
TRBJ2-1,11,-,-,TRBV12-3/TRBV12-4,TGTGCCAGCAGTGTTTACAATGAGCAGTTCTTC,CASSVYNEQFF
TRBJ2-3,13,-,-,TRBV2,TGTGCCAGCACCCCAGGTCTGATTTTTAGGCAGTATTTT,CASTPGLIFRQYF
TRBJ1-3,14,-,-,TRBV27,TGTGCCAGCAGGGGCGTAGTCTCTGGAAACACCATATATTTT,CASRGVVSGNTIYF
TRBJ2-1,14,-,-,TRBV2,TGTGCCAGCGTGGAGGGGAGCTCCTACAATGAGCAGTTCTTC,CASVEGSSYNEQFF
TRBJ2-1,18,-,-,TRBV6-1,TGTGCCAGCAGGGGTCTACCTCAGGGGCGCTACGGTTACAATGAGCAGTTCTTC,CASRGLPQGRYGYNEQFF
TRBJ2-1,15,few,TRBD1,TRBV11-1,TGTGCCAGCAGCTCGCGACAGGGTCCCAGGGATGAGCAGTTCTTC,CASSSRQGPRDEQFF
TRBJ2-1,15,-,-,TRBV28,TGTGCCAGCAGCCTCTTCGTGACAGGCGACAATGAGCAGTTCTTC,CASSLFVTGDNEQFF
TRBJ2-2,14,-,-,TRBV20-1,TGCAGTGCTAGGGCCAGGGTTTACACCGGGGAGCTGTTTTTT,CSARARVYTGELFF
TRBJ2-5,14,once,-,TRBV5-1,TGCGCCAGCAGCTTACAGGCCCTACAAGAGACCCAGTACTTC,CASSLQALQETQYF
TRBJ2-7,15,-,TRBD2,TRBV27,TGTGCCAGCAGTTTATTGCCTAGCGGGAGCAAGGAGCAGTACTTC,CASSLLPSGSKEQYF
TRBJ2-3,14,-,-,TRBV20-1,TGCAGTGCTCGACTCATTTCTAGCACAGATACGCAGTATTTT,CSARLISSTDTQYF
TRBJ1-1,13,-,TRBD1,TRBV20-1,TGCAGTGCTCCTTACAGGGGAAACACTGAAGCTTTCTTT,CSAPYRGNTEAFF
TRBJ2-7,11,few,-,TRBV20-1,TGCAGTGCTAGGCAGGGCGACGGATGGATCTTC,CSARQGDGWIF
TRBJ2-5,16,-,-,TRBV20-1,TGCAGTGCCACCCCCGTTACGGGACACTTCCAAGAGACCCAGTACTTC,CSATPVTGHFQETQYF
TRBJ2-3,16,once,TRBD2,TRBV2,TGTGCCAGCAGTGCTGGACTAGCGGGAACCACAGATACGCAGTATTTT,CASSAGLAGTTDTQYF
TRBJ1-4,13,few,-,TRBV10-3,TGTGCCACCAAAACGGATGGTAATGAAAAACTGTTTTTT,CATKTDGNEKLFF